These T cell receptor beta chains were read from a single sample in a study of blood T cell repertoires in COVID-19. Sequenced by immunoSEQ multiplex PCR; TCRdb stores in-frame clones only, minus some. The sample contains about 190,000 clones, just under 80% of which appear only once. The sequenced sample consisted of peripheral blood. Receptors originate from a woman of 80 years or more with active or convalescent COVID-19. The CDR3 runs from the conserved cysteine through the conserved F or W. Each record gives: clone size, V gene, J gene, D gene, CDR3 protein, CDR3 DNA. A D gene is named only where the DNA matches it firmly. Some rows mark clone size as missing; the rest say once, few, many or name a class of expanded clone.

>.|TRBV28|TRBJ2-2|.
CASSFVSHGTGELFF
TGTGCCAGCAGTTTCGTATCCCACGGCACCGGGGAGCTGTTTTTT
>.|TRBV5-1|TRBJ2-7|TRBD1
CASSRGQGANEQYF
TGCGCCAGCAGCCGGGGACAGGGGGCGAACGAGCAGTACTTC
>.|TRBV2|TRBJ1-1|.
CASSGGPGTEAFF
TGTGCCAGCAGTGGAGGGCCCGGGACTGAAGCTTTCTTT
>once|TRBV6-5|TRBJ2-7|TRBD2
CASSYSSSGGYEQYF
TGTGCCAGCAGTTACTCGTCTAGCGGGGGATACGAGCAGTACTTC
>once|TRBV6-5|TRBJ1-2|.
CASSRDNFYGYTF
TGTGCCAGCAGTCGGGACAACTTCTATGGCTACACCTTC
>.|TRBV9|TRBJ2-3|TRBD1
CASSVSQGATDTQYF
TGTGCCAGCAGCGTATCGCAGGGGGCCACAGATACGCAGTATTTT
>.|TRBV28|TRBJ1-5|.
CASSLEDQPQHF
TGTGCCAGCAGTTTAGAGGATCAGCCCCAGCATTTT
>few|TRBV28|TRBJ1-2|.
CAAQPGDHGYTF
TGTGCCGCCCAGCCGGGGGACCATGGCTACACCTTC
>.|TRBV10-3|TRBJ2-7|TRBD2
CAISGLAGNSYEQYF
TGTGCCATCAGTGGACTAGCGGGGAACTCCTACGAGCAGTACTTC
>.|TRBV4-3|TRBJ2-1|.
CASSRYGSSRDPQGEQFF
TGCGCCAGCAGCCGGTACGGGAGCAGCAGGGATCCCCAGGGTGAGCAGTTCTTC
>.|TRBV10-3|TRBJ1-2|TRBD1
CAISEAPTGGFGYTF
TGTGCCATCAGTGAGGCGCCGACAGGGGGTTTTGGCTACACCTTC
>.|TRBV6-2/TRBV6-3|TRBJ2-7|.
CASSYDRGPYEQYF
TGTGCCAGCAGTTACGATCGCGGTCCCTACGAGCAGTACTTC
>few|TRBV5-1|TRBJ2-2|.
CASSLSGGHTGELFF
TGCGCCAGCAGCTTGTCAGGGGGGCACACCGGGGAGCTGTTTTTT
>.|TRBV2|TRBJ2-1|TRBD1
CASRLTGGAGNEQFF
TGTGCCAGCAGGCTCACAGGGGGCGCGGGCAATGAGCAGTTCTTC
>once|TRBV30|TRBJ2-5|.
CACGTSRTQYF
TGTGCCTGCGGGACTTCGCGGACCCAGTACTTC
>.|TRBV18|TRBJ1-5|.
CASSRQRNQPQHF
TGTGCCAGCTCACGACAACGCAATCAGCCCCAGCATTTT
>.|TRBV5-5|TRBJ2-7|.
CASSTSTGRTYEQYF
TGTGCCAGCAGCACTTCGACAGGCCGAACCTACGAGCAGTACTTC
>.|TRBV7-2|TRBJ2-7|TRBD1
CASSSHSTGSLSHEQYF
TGTGCCAGCAGCTCCCACTCGACAGGGTCCCTGTCCCACGAGCAGTACTTC
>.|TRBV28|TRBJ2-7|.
CASRTSSWGVGEQYF
TGTGCCAGCAGGACGTCAAGTTGGGGGGTAGGTGAGCAGTACTTC
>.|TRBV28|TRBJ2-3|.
CASSLPPGIVDTQYF
TGTGCCAGCAGTTTACCCCCGGGGATAGTTGATACGCAGTATTTT
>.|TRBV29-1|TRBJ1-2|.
CSVAGNYGYTF
TGCAGCGTTGCCGGGAACTATGGCTACACCTTC
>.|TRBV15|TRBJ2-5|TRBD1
CATGRQGAETQYF
TGTGCCACCGGAAGACAGGGGGCTGAGACCCAGTACTTC
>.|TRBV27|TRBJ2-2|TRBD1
CASSLSGGGNTGELFF
TGTGCCAGCAGTCTGTCAGGGGGCGGGAACACCGGGGAGCTGTTTTTT
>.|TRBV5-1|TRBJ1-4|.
CASSPGTIATNEKLFF
TGCGCCAGCAGCCCGGGGACAATTGCAACTAATGAAAAACTGTTTTTT
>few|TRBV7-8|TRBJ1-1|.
CASSLVAGTEAFF
TGTGCCAGCAGCTTAGTAGCGGGGACTGAAGCTTTCTTT
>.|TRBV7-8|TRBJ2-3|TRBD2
CASSVLAGGDTQYF
TGTGCCAGCAGCGTACTAGCGGGGGGTGATACGCAGTATTTT
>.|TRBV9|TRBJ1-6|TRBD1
CASSVERQGTLHF
TGTGCCAGCAGCGTAGAAAGACAGGGGACCCTCCACTTT
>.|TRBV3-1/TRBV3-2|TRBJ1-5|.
CASSRYSQGTSEPQHF
TGTGCCAGCAGCCGATATTCACAGGGAACATCCGAACCCCAGCATTTT
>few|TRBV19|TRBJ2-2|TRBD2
CASQDRAGETNANTGELFF
TGTGCCAGTCAGGATAGAGCGGGGGAAACCAATGCGAACACCGGGGAGCTGTTTTTT
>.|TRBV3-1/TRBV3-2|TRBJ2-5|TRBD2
CASSHLFSGGARGETQYF
TGTGCCAGCAGCCATCTATTCAGCGGGGGGGCGAGGGGAGAGACCCAGTACTTC
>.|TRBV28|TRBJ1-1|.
CASSSVNTEAFF
TGTGCCAGCAGTTCAGTGAACACTGAAGCTTTCTTT
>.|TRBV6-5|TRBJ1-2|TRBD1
CASSYSGQEYYGYTF
TGTGCCAGCAGTTACTCCGGACAGGAGTACTATGGCTACACCTTC
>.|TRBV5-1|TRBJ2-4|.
CASSLDSEDGIQYF
TGCGCCAGCAGCTTGGATAGCGAGGACGGCATTCAGTACTTC
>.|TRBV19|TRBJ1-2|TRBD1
CATRTGGNYGYTF
TGTGCCACCCGGACAGGGGGCAACTATGGCTACACCTTC
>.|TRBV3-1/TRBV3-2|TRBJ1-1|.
CASSQVQHEAFF
TGTGCCAGCAGCCAAGTACAGCATGAAGCTTTCTTT
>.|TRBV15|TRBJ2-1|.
CATSRGTGYEQFF
TGTGCCACCAGCAGGGGAACAGGCTATGAGCAGTTCTTC
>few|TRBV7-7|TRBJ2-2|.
CASSLGQNTGELFF
TGTGCCAGCAGCTTGGGACAGAACACCGGGGAGCTGTTTTTT
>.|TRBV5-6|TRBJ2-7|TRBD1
CASSSRQGYEQYF
TGTGCCAGCAGCTCTAGACAGGGCTACGAGCAGTACTTC
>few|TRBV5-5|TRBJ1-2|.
CASSPGGGTNYGYTF
TGTGCCAGCAGCCCCGGTGGCGGTACTAACTATGGCTACACCTTC
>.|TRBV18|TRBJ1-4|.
CASSPGGNNEKLFF
TGTGCCAGCTCACCAGGAGGGAATAATGAAAAACTGTTTTTT
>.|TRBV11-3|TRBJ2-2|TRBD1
CASSLAGGATGELFF
TGTGCCAGCAGCTTAGCAGGGGGCGCAACCGGGGAGCTGTTTTTT
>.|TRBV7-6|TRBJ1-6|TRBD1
CASSPKGQGGSYNSPLHF
TGTGCCAGCAGCCCCAAAGGGCAGGGGGGCTCCTATAATTCACCCCTCCACTTT
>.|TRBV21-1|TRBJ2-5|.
CASSKAHRDVSETQYF
TGTGCCAGCAGCAAAGCGCACAGGGACGTTTCTGAGACCCAGTACTTC